This is a list of T cell receptor beta chains from one sample in a study of T cell changes during pregnancy in multiple sclerosis. TCRdb's copy holds only in-frame clones and misses some; the assay was immunoSEQ multiplex PCR. The table lists 40,000 to 60,000 clones, approximately 94% of them singletons. Here the sequenced sample was CD4+ T cells from peripheral blood mononuclear cells, taken in the third trimester of pregnancy. These receptors were obtained from a female donor with multiple sclerosis, enrolled in a pregnancy study. CDR3s include the opening cysteine and the closing phenylalanine or tryptophan. D genes are given only for firm matches. Clone size is given for some rows only: seen once, a few or many times, or a class if the clone is expanded.

J,D,V,size,CDR3,DNA
TRBJ2-1,TRBD2,TRBV30,.,CAGRRLAGGNEQFF,TGTGCCGGTAGGCGACTAGCGGGGGGAAATGAGCAGTTCTTC
TRBJ2-1,TRBD2,TRBV19,.,CASSMAGGPHEQFF,TGTGCCAGTAGTATGGCGGGAGGGCCCCATGAGCAGTTCTTC
TRBJ2-7,TRBD2,TRBV6-5,.,CASSYGTSASSYEQYF,TGTGCCAGCAGTTACGGGACTAGCGCCTCCTCCTACGAGCAGTACTTC
TRBJ2-3,.,TRBV27,once,CASSFGRIGGTQYF,TGTGCCAGCAGTTTCGGACGGATCGGGGGTACGCAGTATTTT
TRBJ2-7,TRBD2,TRBV7-9,.,CASSFYPGGYEQYF,TGTGCCAGCAGCTTTTATCCGGGAGGGTATGAGCAGTACTTC
TRBJ1-1,TRBD1,TRBV19,.,CASSVDRGATEAFF,TGTGCCAGTAGTGTTGACAGGGGCGCCACTGAAGCTTTCTTT
TRBJ2-3,TRBD2,TRBV27,.,CASSYRGTSGRWADTQYF,TGTGCCAGCAGTTACAGGGGGACTAGCGGGAGATGGGCAGATACGCAGTATTTT
TRBJ2-1,TRBD1,TRBV5-4,.,CASSLGTGAYNEQFF,TGTGCCAGCAGCTTGGGGACAGGAGCCTACAATGAGCAGTTCTTC
TRBJ1-2,.,TRBV19,.,CASTAGFNYGYTF,TGTGCCTCAACGGCGGGTTTTAACTATGGCTACACCTTC
TRBJ1-6,.,TRBV6-5,.,CASSYSAGSYNSPLHF,TGTGCCAGCAGTTACTCGGCGGGCTCCTATAATTCACCCCTCCACTTT
TRBJ1-1,.,TRBV6-6,.,CASSYRQENTEAFF,TGTGCCAGCAGTTACCGCCAGGAAAACACTGAAGCTTTCTTT
TRBJ2-1,TRBD2,TRBV9,.,CASSVGGLGVEEFF,TGTGCCAGCAGCGTAGGGGGACTAGGGGTTGAGGAGTTCTTC